These 17 T cell receptor beta chains were all obtained from the same sample, sequenced in a study of identifying expanded T cells in peripheral blood. Measured with immunoSEQ multiplex PCR; TCRdb has only the in-frame clones, and not every one. The sample holds about 100,000 clones, over 80% seen once. Sequenced input: blood. Receptor source: a person aged 18 to 75 in good health.

The chain combines TRBV12-5 with TRBJ2-1; TRBD1 or TRBD2 may be the D gene (5 bases each). The germline V and J ends were trimmed by 5 bases and 0 bases, with 11 bases remaining between them. Germline V gene sequence: CDR1 LGHNT, CDR2 FRNRAP. The CDR3 sequence is 15 residues long. CDR3 bases: TGTGCTAGTGGTCGGGACCTGTTCTCCTACAATGAGCAGTTCTTC. It encodes CASGRDLFSYNEQFF.

The chain carries TRBV2 and TRBJ2-7; perhaps TRBD1 as D (6 bases). The CDR3 covers 12 residues. CDR1 is SNHLY and CDR2 is FYNNEI in the germline V gene. The V and J ends lost 5 bases and 7 bases respectively, with 12 bases between them. The CDR3 protein is CASSKQGWEQYF. Written as DNA, the CDR3 is TGTGCCAGCAGTAAACAGGGTTGGGAGCAGTACTTC.

The rearrangement uses TRBV30 and TRBJ1-2; no definite D call. The V gene's germline CDR1 is GTSNPN and CDR2 SVGIG (reference sequence). The V end lost 0 bases, the J end lost 0 bases, and 11 bases lay between the germline ends. The CDR3 covers 15 residues. The CDR3 region is CAWSVHVGTNYGYTF. CDR3 coding DNA: TGTGCCTGGAGTGTACACGTGGGGACTAACTATGGCTACACCTTC.

V gene TRBV30 combines with J gene TRBJ1-1; 8 bases line up with TRBD1. V lost 0 bases to trimming and J lost 4 bases; unmatched junction nucleotides: 7. The length of the CDR3 is 15 residues. CDR1 and CDR2 (germline): GTSNPN, SVGIG (reference sequence). CDR3 protein: CAWSVARQGATEAFF. Written as DNA, the CDR3 is TGTGCCTGGAGTGTAGCAAGGCAGGGGGCCACTGAAGCTTTCTTT.

The chain links TRBV11-1 to TRBJ2-7, with TRBD1 identical over 7 bases. Per germline, CDR1 SGHAT and CDR2 FQDESV (reference sequence). The CDR3 covers 15 residues. V was pared by 1 base and J by 3 bases, with 6 bases of the junction left unmatched. The CDR3 nucleotides are TGTGCCAGCAGCTTAGGACAGGGATCCTTCTACGAGCAGTACTTC. Amino acid sequence: CASSLGQGSFYEQYF. Full variable domain (remainder filled in from reference TRBV11-1 and TRBJ2-7): EAEVAQSPRYKITEKSQAVAFWCDPISGHATLYWYRQILGQGPELLVQFQDESVVDDSQLPKDRFSAERLKGVDSTLKIQPAELGDSAMYLCASSLGQGSFYEQYFGPGTRLTVT.

V usage is TRBV4-1 and J usage is TRBJ2-3; 8 bases align to TRBD2. The CDR3 has 17 residues. Germline assignment: CDR1 MGHRA and CDR2 YSYEKL. J gave up 1 base and V 1 base, and 7 bases lay outside the gene matches. DNA for the CDR3: TGCGCCAGCAGCCAAGGGGTTGCGGGGGGACGCACAGATACGCAGTATTTT. The encoded protein is CASSQGVAGGRTDTQYF.

The chain uses TRBV29-1 and TRBJ1-2, with unresolved D. Trimming left V 2 bases short and J 2 bases short, with 9 bases between. Germline V gene data show CDR1 as SQVTM and CDR2 as ANQGSEA. This CDR3 has 13 residues. The CDR3 DNA sequence: TGCAGCGTTGAATTGGTGGTAAACTATGGCTACACCTTC. This sequence encodes CSVELVVNYGYTF.

This CDR3 is CASSQDTRPSYEQYF. DNA for the CDR3: TGCGCCAGCAGCCAAGATACCAGGCCTTCCTACGAGCAGTACTTC. This chain links TRBV4-1 with TRBJ2-5; D remains unclear. The last part of the DNA fits TRBJ2-7 better; the J call may be wrong. This CDR3 comprises 15 residues. Germline CDR1 and CDR2: MGHRA and YSYEKL.

V usage is TRBV10-3 and J usage is TRBJ2-2, with 10 bases identical to TRBD2. Germline CDR1 is ENHRY and CDR2 is SYGVKD. There are 15 residues in the CDR3. Unmatched junction bases numbered 6, after V lost 10 bases and J lost 1 base. This CDR3 reads CATLRTSGNTGELFF. The CDR3 nucleotides are TGTGCCACCCTACGGACTAGCGGGAACACCGGGGAGCTGTTTTTT.

This rearrangement joins TRBV5-1 to TRBJ2-2; no clear D. The CDR3 is 15 amino acids. Trimming pared 4 bases from V and 4 bases from J, leaving 14 bases between. Germline V gives CDR1 SGHRS, CDR2 YFSETQ. In DNA, the CDR3 is TGCGCCAGCAGCGTTGAAGGCCGGGCCACCGGGGAGCTGTTTTTT. This translates into CASSVEGRATGELFF.

This clone has a single count. This specimen includes other DNA sequences encoding the same CDR3. The chain employs TRBV29-1 and TRBJ2-7, with D uncertain. CDR3 length equals 13 residues. The germline V gene has CDR1 SQVTM and CDR2 ANQGSEA. V lost 6 bases and J 5 bases, leaving 17 bases between the germline ends. The CDR3 sequence: CSVRKGTLHEQYF. The CDR3 coding sequence is TGCAGCGTGCGGAAAGGAACCCTACACGAGCAGTACTTC.

This clone has just a few counts. The chain uses TRBV7-9 and TRBJ1-2; D unresolved. CDR3 length: 15 amino acids. Trimming pared 4 bases from V and 2 bases from J, leaving 14 bases between. Germline lookup yields CDR1 SEHNR and CDR2 FQNEAQ (reference sequence). CDR3 loop: CASSSEPLGNYGYTF. In DNA, the CDR3 is TGTGCCAGCAGCTCAGAACCCCTCGGGAACTATGGCTACACCTTC.

This clone was recorded once. The chain employs TRBV7-6 and TRBJ2-2; 9 nucleotides match TRBD2. Germline V gene lookup returns CDR1 SGHVS and CDR2 FNYEAQ. After removal of 4 bases from V and 3 bases from J, the junction contained 6 bases not matched to a gene. The CDR3 loop spans 16 amino acids. CDR3 region: CASSSAGGGYTGELFF. CDR3 DNA sequence: TGTGCCAGCAGCTCTGCGGGAGGGGGTTACACCGGGGAGCTGTTTTTT.

The chain couples TRBV2 to TRBJ2-2, with 8 bases lining up with TRBD1. The CDR3 has 15 amino acids. V lost 6 bases and J lost 7; bases outside the gene matches: 10. Per the germline V gene, CDR1 is SNHLY and CDR2 is FYNNEI. The CDR3: CASRDRAFLDGELFF. The CDR3 DNA follows: TGTGCCAGCAGGGACAGGGCCTTTCTAGACGGGGAGCTGTTTTTT.

V gene TRBV7-9 combines with J gene TRBJ2-1; 10 nucleotides match TRBD2. CDR3 length equals 15 residues. Trimming at V came to 4 bases and at J to 4 bases, leaving 4 bases not matched to a gene. Germline V lookup: CDR1 SEHNR, CDR2 FQNEAQ (reference sequence). The CDR3 bases are TGTGCCAGCAGCTGGACTAGCGGACTTTACAATGAGCAGTTCTTC. Translating gives CASSWTSGLYNEQFF.

The rearrangement joins TRBV5-4 to TRBJ1-4; the D gene is possibly TRBD1 (6 bases). Trimming shortened V by 3 bases and J by 8 bases, and 17 bases separated the two germline ends. Germline V CDR1 and CDR2: SGHNT, YYREEE (reference sequence). This CDR3 region has 15 residues. CDR3 sequence (DNA): TGTGCCAGCAGCTCCGGAACCACAGGGATAGAAAAACTGTTTTTT. Its translation is CASSSGTTGIEKLFF.

The chain recombines TRBV10-3 with TRBJ1-1; TRBD1 might be the D (5 bases). There are 14 residues in the CDR3. Between the trimmed V and J ends, which lost 4 bases and 1 base, there was a span of 10 bases. From germline, CDR1 is ENHRY and CDR2 SYGVKD. CDR3 in amino acids: CAISVKGPNTEAFF. CDR3 nucleotides: TGTGCCATCAGTGTAAAGGGGCCGAACACTGAAGCTTTCTTT.